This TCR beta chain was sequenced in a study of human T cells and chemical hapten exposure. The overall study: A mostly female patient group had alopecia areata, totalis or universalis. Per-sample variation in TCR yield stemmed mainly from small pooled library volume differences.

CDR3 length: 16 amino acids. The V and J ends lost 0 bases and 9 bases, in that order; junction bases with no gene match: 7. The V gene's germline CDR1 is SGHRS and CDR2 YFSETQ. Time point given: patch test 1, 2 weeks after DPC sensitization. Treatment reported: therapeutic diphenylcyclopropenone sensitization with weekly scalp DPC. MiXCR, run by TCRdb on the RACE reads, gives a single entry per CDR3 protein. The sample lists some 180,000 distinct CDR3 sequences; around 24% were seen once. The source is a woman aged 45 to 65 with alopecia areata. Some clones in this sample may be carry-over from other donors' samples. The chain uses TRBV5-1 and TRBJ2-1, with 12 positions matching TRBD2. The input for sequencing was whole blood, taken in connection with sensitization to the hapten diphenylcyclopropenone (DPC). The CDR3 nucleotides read TGCGCCAGCAGCTTGGCCGGTCTAGCGGGAGGGTCTGAGCAGTTCTTC. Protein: CASSLAGLAGGSEQFF.